This passage covers 32 T cell receptor beta chains from one sample sequenced in a study of T-cell memory formation after mild COVID-19. A single record per CDR3 protein comes from TCRdb applying MiXCR to the 5' RACE reads. The sample lists a few hundred thousand distinct CDR3 sequences, roughly an eighth seen once, with approximately 22% in the top ten. The sequencing sample was made of PBMCs or a T cell subset sorted from them (not recorded which). All receptors come from a man aged 18 to 29 who had mild COVID-19 (a few samples of this study predate the infection). Cell type and time point are not known.

The V gene is TRBV6-5, the J gene TRBJ2-3; 11 bases match TRBD2. CDR3 length: 15 residues. Germline CDR1 and CDR2: MNHEY and SVGAGI. Trimming at V came to 7 bases and at J to 4 bases, leaving 7 bases not matched to a gene. In DNA form, the CDR3 reads TGTGCCAGCAAGGTAGCGGGGGGGCGGGCAGATACGCAGTATTTT. This sequence encodes CASKVAGGRADTQYF.

This clonotype was seen a few times. The genes are TRBV9 and TRBJ2-5; 14 bases align to TRBD2. The CDR3 is made up of 16 amino acids. Germline V CDR1 and CDR2: SGDLS, YYNGEE. The J segment lost 2 bases and the V segment lost 2 bases, leaving 2 bases of the junction unmatched. CDR3 amino acids: CASSVTSGGAQETQYF. CDR3 nucleotides: TGTGCCAGCAGCGTGACTAGCGGGGGGGCTCAAGAGACCCAGTACTTC. Complete variable domain (other parts from reference TRBV9 and TRBJ2-5): DSGVTQTPKHLITATGQRVTLRCSPRSGDLSVYWYQQSLDQGLQFLIQYYNGEERAKGNILERFSAQQFPDLHSELNLSSLELGDSALYFCASSVTSGGAQETQYFGPGTRLLVL.

The chain links TRBV20-1 to TRBJ2-7; TRBD1 agrees at 8 bases. Per the germline V gene, CDR1 is DFQATT and CDR2 is SNEGSKA (reference sequence). The CDR3 contains 15 residues. V gave up 5 bases and J gave up 7 bases; unmatched junction bases: 16. CDR3 DNA sequence: TGCAGTGCTCCCCGGACAGGGCTGGGTGCGGGGGAGCAGTACTTC. This sequence encodes CSAPRTGLGAGEQYF.

J is TRBJ1-2 and V is TRBV7-9, with TRBD1 identical over 9 bases. J was trimmed by 1 base and V by 4 bases; bases with no gene match: 7. Germline V gives CDR1 SEHNR, CDR2 FQNEAQ (reference sequence). The CDR3 runs 16 residues. DNA for the CDR3: TGTGCCAGCAGCTCACCCCGACAGGGGGTTAACTATGGCTACACCTTC. This codes for CASSSPRQGVNYGYTF.

This clonotype was seen ten or more times. The genes are TRBV5-1 and TRBJ2-3; D is ambiguous. Deletions cut 1 base from V and 2 bases from J, with 8 bases between. The CDR3 runs to 14 residues. Germline-derived CDR1 and CDR2 are SGHRS and YFSETQ. The CDR3 nucleotides read TGCGCCAGCAGCTTGTTCGGGTACACAGATACGCAGTATTTT. Translating gives CASSLFGYTDTQYF.

The chain joins TRBV18 to TRBJ2-7; D remains unclear. The germline CDR1 and CDR2 sequences are KGHSH and LQKENI. The V and J ends lost 2 bases and 4 bases respectively, with 9 bases between them. The length of the CDR3 is 13 residues. The CDR3 region is CASSPVPVYEQYV. For the CDR3, the DNA is TGTGCCAGCTCACCAGTCCCAGTTTACGAGCAGTACGTC.

The rearrangement joins TRBV12-3 or TRBV12-4 to TRBJ1-6, with 8 bases aligning to TRBD1. The trim removed 6 bases at V and 8 bases at J, leaving 3 bases unmatched. The CDR3 totals 13 residues. For the CDR3, the DNA is TGTGCCAGCAGACAGACAGGGGATTCACCCCTCCACTTT. It specifies CASRQTGDSPLHF.

The rearrangement uses TRBV4-3 and TRBJ2-1; TRBD1 is a possible D gene (5 bases). CDR3 length: 19 amino acids. V lost 0 bases, J lost 5 bases, and 23 bases lay in between. Per the germline V gene, CDR1 is LGHNA and CDR2 is YSLEER. The CDR3 nucleotides read TGCGCCAGCAGCCAAGATCTCCGATTCGGCTTCAGGGCGGACAATGAGCAGTTCTTC. This sequence encodes CASSQDLRFGFRADNEQFF.

There are a few counts of this clonotype. The chain has TRBV19 and TRBJ1-5, with D perhaps TRBD1 (5 bases). V shed 6 bases and J shed 11 bases, with 20 bases lying between them. This CDR3 spans 14 amino acids. The germline gives CDR1 LNHDA, CDR2 SQIVND (reference sequence). This chain's CDR3 is CASRPRGDLQAQHF. The CDR3 DNA is TGTGCCAGTAGACCCCGGGGGGATCTGCAAGCCCAGCATTTT.

In this sample, this clonotype turned up a few times. V gene TRBV10-3 combines with J gene TRBJ2-7; maybe TRBD1 (5 bases). The germline CDR1 and CDR2 sequences are ENHRY and SYGVKD. This CDR3 has 16 residues. V lost 2 bases and J 0 bases, leaving 14 bases between the germline ends. CDR3 nucleotides: TGTGCCATCAGTGAGACAGACAGTTTATCCTCCTACGAGCAGTACTTC. Protein: CAISETDSLSSYEQYF.

This clonotype was recorded a few times. This chain links TRBV27 with TRBJ2-4; possible D gene TRBD1, 6 bases. Looked up from germline, CDR1 is MNHEY and CDR2 is SMNVEV (reference sequence). The CDR3 totals 15 residues. The V and J ends lost 4 bases and 4 bases respectively, with 14 bases between them. CDR3 sequence (DNA): TGTGCCAGCAGTTCAGGGGCCCTGATTAAAAACATTCAGTACTTC. It is translated as CASSSGALIKNIQYF.

The J gene is TRBJ2-2, the V gene TRBV4-1, with 7 bases lining up with TRBD2. The V gene's germline CDR1 is MGHRA and CDR2 YSYEKL. Losses at the gene ends were 1 base for V and 5 bases for J; bases not matched to a gene: 4. There are 15 residues in the CDR3. The CDR3 DNA follows: TGCGCCAGCAGCCAAGTCTCCGGGGGGACCGGGGAGCTGTTTTTT. Its protein is CASSQVSGGTGELFF.

There are a few counts of this clonotype. The chain employs TRBV7-8 and TRBJ2-2; no clear D. Germline CDR1 reads SGHVS; CDR2 reads FQNEAQ. Between the trimmed V and J ends, which lost 2 bases and 0 bases, there was a span of 7 bases. This CDR3 is 15 amino acids long. CDR3 nucleotides: TGTGCCAGCAGCTTATACACTCCGAACACCGGGGAGCTGTTTTTT. Amino acids: CASSLYTPNTGELFF. Full variable domain (missing parts from reference TRBV7-8 and TRBJ2-2): GAGVSQSPRYKVAKRGQDVALRCDPISGHVSLFWYQQALGQGPEFLTYFQNEAQLDKSGLPSDRFFAERPEGSVSTLKIQRTQQEDSAVYLCASSLYTPNTGELFFGEGSRLTVL.

The V call is TRBV7-2, the J call TRBJ2-3; D perhaps matches TRBD2 (5 bases). V lost 5 bases to trimming and J lost 4 bases, with 16 bases between them. Germline CDR1 and CDR2: SGHTA and FQGNSA. CDR3 length equals 15 residues. CDR3 loop: CASSPGGSFADTQYF. In DNA, the CDR3 is TGTGCCAGCAGCCCCGGAGGCTCCTTCGCAGATACGCAGTATTTT.

The chain combines TRBV20-1 with TRBJ1-3, with D possibly being TRBD1 (6 bases). The V and J ends lost 5 bases and 3 bases respectively, with 11 bases between them. The CDR3 is made up of 13 amino acids. Germline V gene sequence: CDR1 DFQATT, CDR2 SNEGSKA (reference sequence). CDR3: CSALGTNGNTIYF. The CDR3 bases are TGCAGTGCTTTAGGGACAAATGGAAACACCATATATTTT.

This chain uses TRBV28 with TRBJ2-2, with D perhaps matching TRBD1 (6 bases). The CDR3 totals 15 residues. From germline, CDR1 is MDHEN and CDR2 SYDVKM. Trimming removed 6 bases at V and 1 base at J, with 12 bases between. CDR3 residues: CASRPGTLNTGELFF. CDR3 nucleotides: TGTGCCAGCAGGCCCGGGACATTGAACACCGGGGAGCTGTTTTTT. Drawing the rest from reference TRBV28 and TRBJ2-2, the complete variable domain is DVKVTQSSRYLVKRTGEKVFLECVQDMDHENMFWYRQDPGLGLRLIYFSYDVKMKEKGDIPEGYSVSREKKERFSLILESASTNQTSMYLCASRPGTLNTGELFFGEGSRLTVL.

This rearrangement joins TRBV6-6 to TRBJ1-2; tentatively, D is TRBD1 (5 bases). This CDR3 is built from 13 residues. V gave up 7 bases and J gave up 1 base, with 10 bases separating them. Germline V gene sequence: CDR1 MNHNY, CDR2 SVGAGI (reference sequence). CDR3 coding DNA: TGTGCCAGCATCTTGGGGCGTAACTATGGCTACACCTTC. Encoded protein: CASILGRNYGYTF.

The chain couples TRBV9 to TRBJ2-7; unclear D gene. The germline V gene has CDR1 SGDLS and CDR2 YYNGEE. The CDR3 sequence is 12 residues long. Trimming left V 4 bases short and J 5 bases short, with 10 bases between. The CDR3 spells CASSPGFNEQYF. Here the CDR3 DNA reads TGTGCCAGCAGCCCTGGGTTTAACGAGCAGTACTTC.

In this sample, this clonotype turned up many times. The CDR3 sequence is CSASPDSNQPQHF. The CDR3 bases are TGCAGTGCTAGTCCAGATAGCAATCAGCCCCAGCATTTT. The chain combines TRBV20-1 with TRBJ1-5; D is ambiguous. Trimming removed 3 bases at V and 0 bases at J, with 6 bases between. Looked up from germline, CDR1 is DFQATT and CDR2 is SNEGSKA (reference sequence). CDR3 length equals 13 residues.

The chain couples TRBV6-4 to TRBJ2-4; D may be TRBD1 (6 bases). CDR1 and CDR2 (germline): MRHNA, SNTAGT. V lost 6 bases and J lost 0, with 30 bases in between. The CDR3 totals 21 residues. The CDR3 nucleotides are TGTGCCAGCAGAGCCTTCATTTCAGGGGCATCAAATCTTTCAGCCAAAAACATTCAGTACTTC. This translates into CASRAFISGASNLSAKNIQYF.

The gene calls are TRBV20-1 and TRBJ1-1, with D perhaps TRBD1 (5 bases). Trimming stripped 7 bases from V and 3 bases from J, with 9 bases between. This CDR3 comprises 11 residues. CDR1 and CDR2 (germline): DFQATT, SNEGSKA (reference sequence). The DNA of the CDR3 is TGCAGTGGGGGGGGTGACACTGAAGCTTTCTTT. Its translation is CSGGGDTEAFF.

The V gene is TRBV12-3 or TRBV12-4, the J gene TRBJ2-4; the D is unclear. V was cut by 2 bases and J by 13 bases, with 18 bases left in between. The CDR3 runs 14 residues. Written as DNA, the CDR3 is TGTGCCAGCAGTTTAACCCGGCCCCCGGTTGCCCAGTACTTC. It specifies CASSLTRPPVAQYF.

The chain uses TRBV20-1 and TRBJ2-2, with D tentatively TRBD1 (5 bases). Germline lookup yields CDR1 DFQATT and CDR2 SNEGSKA (reference sequence). V dropped 6 bases and J dropped 3 bases, with 11 bases sitting between them. The length of the CDR3 is 13 residues. The CDR3 coding sequence is TGCAGTGCCCACAGGCCAGACACCGGGGAGCTGTTTTTT. Its translation: CSAHRPDTGELFF.

The table lists this clonotype with many counts. This sequence joins TRBV7-9 and TRBJ1-2, with D uncertain. Deletions cut 0 bases from V and 2 bases from J, with 7 bases between. CDR3 size: 14 residues. Germline V gene data show CDR1 as SEHNR and CDR2 as FQNEAQ (reference sequence). CDR3 nucleotide sequence: TGTGCCAGCAGCTTAGCGCTTGGGAACTATGGCTACACCTTC. It is translated as CASSLALGNYGYTF.

This clonotype was found a few times. The V and J genes are TRBV20-1 and TRBJ1-2; D is undetermined. This CDR3 has 12 residues. CDR1 and CDR2 (germline): DFQATT, SNEGSKA (reference sequence). The V end was cut by 1 base, the J end by 4 bases, with 7 bases between. In nucleotides, the CDR3 is TGCAGTGCTAGAGTTGGGGTCTATGGCTACACCTTC. Protein sequence: CSARVGVYGYTF.

The chain combines TRBV4-2 with TRBJ2-2; perhaps TRBD2 as D (6 bases). CDR1 and CDR2 from the germline V gene are LGHNA and YNFKEQ. This CDR3 has 15 residues. V dropped 5 bases and J dropped 3 bases, with 13 bases sitting between them. Here the CDR3 DNA reads TGTGCCAGCAGCTTTACCGGGGGATACACCGGGGAGCTGTTTTTT. It is translated as CASSFTGGYTGELFF.

The V call is TRBV12-3 or TRBV12-4, the J call TRBJ1-4; D uncertain. This CDR3 comprises 14 residues. V was trimmed by 3 bases and J by 3 bases, leaving 8 bases between them. The DNA for the CDR3 is TGTGCCAGCAGTTTTCAGGCAGCTAATGAAAAACTGTTTTTT. Protein: CASSFQAANEKLFF.

The chain couples TRBV6-5 to TRBJ2-6, with 10 bases matching TRBD1. The V gene's germline CDR1 is MNHEY and CDR2 SVGAGI. This CDR3 region has 17 residues. The V gene end was trimmed by 0 bases and the J gene end by 9 bases; junction bases not matched to a gene: 8. The CDR3 here is CASSYSGQGFFGNVLTF. CDR3 DNA sequence: TGTGCCAGCAGTTACTCGGGACAGGGGTTCTTCGGCAACGTCCTGACTTTC.

This clonotype was counted many times. This sequence joins TRBV6-2 or TRBV6-3 and TRBJ2-2; no clear D gene. V lost 8 bases to trimming and J lost 1 base, with 11 bases between them. CDR1 and CDR2 from the germline V gene are MNHEY and SVGEGT. The CDR3 is made up of 14 amino acids. As DNA, the CDR3 is TGTGCCAGCCGGTACCATGAGAACACCGGGGAGCTGTTTTTT. This sequence encodes CASRYHENTGELFF.

Only a few counts were recorded for this clonotype. DNA for the CDR3: TGTGCCAGCAAGATACAGGGGGATTCGGCCAAAAACATTCAGTACTTC. Protein: CASKIQGDSAKNIQYF. V is TRBV28 and J is TRBJ2-4; TRBD1 agrees at 8 bases. With V trimmed by 7 bases and J by 1 base, 9 bases remained unmatched. Looked up from germline, CDR1 is MDHEN and CDR2 is SYDVKM. The CDR3 has 16 residues.

V is TRBV7-2 and J is TRBJ2-3; 9 nucleotides align to TRBD1. Germline CDR1 and CDR2: SGHTA and FQGNSA. The CDR3 contains 14 residues. V lost 10 bases, J lost 3 bases, and 8 bases stayed unmatched. The CDR3, as DNA: TGTGCCACCGCAAGGGACAGGGATACAGATACGCAGTATTTT. Translating it yields CATARDRDTDTQYF.

This clonotype has only a few counts. This sequence joins TRBV7-6 and TRBJ1-5; a weak D match, TRBD1 (5 bases). The germline gives CDR1 SGHVS, CDR2 FNYEAQ. Trimming removed 5 bases at V and 7 bases at J, with 18 bases between. This CDR3 is 15 amino acids long. CDR3 DNA sequence: TGTGCCAGCAGCCCCGTTGGGGCGCGGGGGCAGCCCCAGCATTTT. It is translated as CASSPVGARGQPQHF.